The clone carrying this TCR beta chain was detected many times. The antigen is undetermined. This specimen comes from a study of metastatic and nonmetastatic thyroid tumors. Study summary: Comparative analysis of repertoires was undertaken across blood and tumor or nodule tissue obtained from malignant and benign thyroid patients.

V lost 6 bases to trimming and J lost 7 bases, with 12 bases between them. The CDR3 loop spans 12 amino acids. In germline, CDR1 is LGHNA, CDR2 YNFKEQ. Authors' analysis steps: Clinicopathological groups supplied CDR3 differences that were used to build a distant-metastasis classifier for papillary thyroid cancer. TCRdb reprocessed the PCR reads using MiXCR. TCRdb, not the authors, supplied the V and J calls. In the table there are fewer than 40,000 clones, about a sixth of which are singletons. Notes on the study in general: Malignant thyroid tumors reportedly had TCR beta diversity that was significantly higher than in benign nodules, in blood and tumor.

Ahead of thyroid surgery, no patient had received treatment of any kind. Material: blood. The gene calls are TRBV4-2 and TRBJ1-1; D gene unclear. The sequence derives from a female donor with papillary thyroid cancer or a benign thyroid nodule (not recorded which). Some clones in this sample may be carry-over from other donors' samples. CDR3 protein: CASSRGVSEAFF. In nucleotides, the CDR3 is TGTGCCAGCAGTCGAGGAGTGAGTGAAGCTTTCTTT.